These 7 T cell receptor beta chains were all obtained from the same sample, sequenced in a study of blood T cell repertoires in COVID-19. Here immunoSEQ multiplex PCR was the method, and the copy in TCRdb shows in-frame clones only, minus some. The table has 200,000 to 300,000 clones, about 90% seen once. The sample consisted of peripheral blood. The receptors were gathered from a woman in her 50s with acute or convalescent COVID-19.

There are a few counts of this clone. The chain couples TRBV2 to TRBJ1-5; the D is unclear. The CDR3 is 11 amino acids. V shed 8 bases and J shed 1 base, with 3 bases lying between them. Per germline, CDR1 SNHLY and CDR2 FYNNEI. The CDR3 is CASASNQPQHF. The DNA of the CDR3 is TGTGCCAGCGCGAGCAATCAGCCCCAGCATTTT.

The CDR3 bases are TGCGCCAGCAGCCAAGATTTCACAGGGGGCCGCAATCAGCCCCAGCATTTT. It specifies CASSQDFTGGRNQPQHF. The chain employs TRBV4-1 and TRBJ1-5; 9 nucleotides align to TRBD1. Trimming removed 0 bases from V and 2 bases from J; junction bases left unmatched: 5. The CDR3 length is 17 residues. Germline loops: CDR1 MGHRA, CDR2 YSYEKL.

V gene TRBV4-1 combines with J gene TRBJ2-3, with 10 bases fitting TRBD1. V shed 0 bases and J 5 bases; nucleotides not matched to a gene: 8. The CDR3 length is 17 residues. Per the germline V gene, CDR1 is MGHRA and CDR2 is YSYEKL. Here the CDR3 DNA reads TGCGCCAGCAGCCAAGATGAAACCGGGACAGGGGAAGATACGCAGTATTTT. It yields the protein CASSQDETGTGEDTQYF.

The gene calls are TRBV11-2 and TRBJ2-7; TRBD2 aligns across 11 bases. J lost 0 bases, V lost 5 bases, and 3 bases had no gene match. CDR3 length: 15 amino acids. Germline lookup yields CDR1 SGHAT and CDR2 FQNNGV. The CDR3 loop reads CASSNLAGGSYEQYF. The CDR3 DNA is TGTGCCAGCAGCAACCTAGCGGGGGGCTCCTACGAGCAGTACTTC.

The gene calls are TRBV19 and TRBJ2-7, with 8 bases aligning to TRBD2. The germline gives CDR1 LNHDA, CDR2 SQIVND (reference sequence). After removal of 5 bases from V and 6 bases from J, the junction contained 9 bases not matched to a gene. The CDR3 is 14 amino acids. CDR3 region: CASSPKAGDGEQYF. The CDR3, as DNA: TGTGCCAGTAGTCCGAAAGCGGGAGACGGCGAGCAGTACTTC.

The chain recombines TRBV18 with TRBJ1-2; TRBD1 aligns across 7 bases. This CDR3 is 17 amino acids long. Germline CDR1 is KGHSH and CDR2 is LQKENI. V gave up 4 bases and J gave up 2 bases; unmatched junction bases: 13. The CDR3 DNA sequence: TGTGCCAGCTCACTCAACCACCGGGACAGAGAGAACTATGGCTACACCTTC. This sequence encodes CASSLNHRDRENYGYTF.

This sequence joins TRBV27 and TRBJ2-3, with 7 bases identical to TRBD1. CDR3 length: 15 residues. Trimming at V came to 5 bases and at J to 5 bases, leaving 10 bases not matched to a gene. CDR1 and CDR2 (germline): MNHEY, SMNVEV (reference sequence). As DNA, the CDR3 is TGTGCCAGCAGTCCCCTGACAGGGTCGGTAGATACGCAGTATTTT. This gives the protein CASSPLTGSVDTQYF.